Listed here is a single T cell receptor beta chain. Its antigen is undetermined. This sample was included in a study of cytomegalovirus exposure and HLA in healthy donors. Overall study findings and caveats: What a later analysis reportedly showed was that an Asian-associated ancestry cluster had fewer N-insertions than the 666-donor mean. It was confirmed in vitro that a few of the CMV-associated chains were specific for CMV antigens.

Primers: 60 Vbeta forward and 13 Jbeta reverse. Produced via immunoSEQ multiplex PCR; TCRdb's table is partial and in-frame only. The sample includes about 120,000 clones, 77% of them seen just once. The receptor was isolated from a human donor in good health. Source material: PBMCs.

The CDR3 DNA follows: TGTGCCAGCTCCAGGGGGGCCTATAATTCACCCCTCCACTTT. This sequence encodes CASSRGAYNSPLHF. The gene calls are TRBV11-2 and TRBJ1-6; 7 nucleotides align to TRBD1. With 8 bases clipped from V and 2 bases from J, the junction kept 3 bases outside the gene matches. The CDR3 has 14 amino acids. Germline V gives CDR1 SGHAT, CDR2 FQNNGV. Complete variable domain (other parts from reference TRBV11-2 and TRBJ1-6): EAGVAQSPRYKIIEKRQSVAFWCNPISGHATLYWYQQILGQGPKLLIQFQNNGVVDDSQLPKDRFSAERLKGVDSTLKIQPAKLEDSAVYLCASSRGAYNSPLHFGNGTRLTVT.